The T cell receptor (beta chain) under discussion was sequenced for a study of T cells after yellow fever vaccination. This clonotype has a count of ten or more. One entry per CDR3 protein, called by TCRdb with MiXCR from the 5' RACE reads. The sample holds tens of thousands of distinct CDR3 sequences, roughly 7.4% seen once. Germline V lookup: CDR1 MNHEY, CDR2 SVGEGT. V was clipped by 8 bases and J by 2 bases, with 13 bases between them. This CDR3 spans 13 amino acids. This sample comprised CD8+ T cells sorted from PBMCs, obtained 15 days after the yellow fever booster vaccination. The V call is TRBV6-2 or TRBV6-3, the J call TRBJ2-7; D is undetermined. This TCR derives from a man between 25 and 39 years old who received the YFV17D yellow fever vaccine. CDR3 loop: CASGAATTYEQYF. CDR3 DNA: TGTGCCAGCGGCGCGGCAACCACCTACGAGCAGTACTTC.